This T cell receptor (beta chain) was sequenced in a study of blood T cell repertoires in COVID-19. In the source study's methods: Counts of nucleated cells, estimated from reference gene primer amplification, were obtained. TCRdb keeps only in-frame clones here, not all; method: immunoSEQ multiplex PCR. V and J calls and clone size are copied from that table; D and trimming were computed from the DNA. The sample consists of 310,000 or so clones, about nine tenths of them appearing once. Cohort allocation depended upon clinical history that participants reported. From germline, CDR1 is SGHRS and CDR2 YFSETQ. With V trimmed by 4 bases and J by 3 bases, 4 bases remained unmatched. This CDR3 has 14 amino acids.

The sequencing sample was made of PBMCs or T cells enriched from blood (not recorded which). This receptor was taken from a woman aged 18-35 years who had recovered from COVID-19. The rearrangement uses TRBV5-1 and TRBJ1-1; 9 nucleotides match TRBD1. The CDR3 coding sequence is TGCGCCAGCAGCGGGGGACAGGGTGACACTGAAGCTTTCTTT. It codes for CASSGGQGDTEAFF.